This T cell receptor beta chain was sequenced for a study of cytomegalovirus exposure and HLA in healthy donors. As for the study in general: An earlier analysis found fewer than 120 million unique TCR beta sequences from roughly 170 million T cells.

The sample holds one count of this clone. Germline V CDR1 and CDR2: SGHVS, FNYEAQ. V lost 3 bases, J lost 7 bases, and 5 bases stayed unmatched. This CDR3 spans 16 amino acids. The study ran its PCR with 60 Vbeta and 13 Jbeta primers. Profiled with immunoSEQ multiplex PCR; TCRdb holds only in-frame clones, not every one. The sample comprises 130,000 to 150,000 clones, roughly 80% of which are singletons, and approximately 2.9% rests with the top ten. The J gene is TRBJ2-1, the V gene TRBV7-6, with 14 bases that match TRBD2. The sequence was collected from a woman younger than 45 in good health and CMV-seronegative. The sample taken for sequencing was PBMCs. CDR3 bases: TGTGCCAGCAGCTTCAGACTAGCGGGAGGGTTGAATGAGCAGTTCTTC. Its translation is CASSFRLAGGLNEQFF.